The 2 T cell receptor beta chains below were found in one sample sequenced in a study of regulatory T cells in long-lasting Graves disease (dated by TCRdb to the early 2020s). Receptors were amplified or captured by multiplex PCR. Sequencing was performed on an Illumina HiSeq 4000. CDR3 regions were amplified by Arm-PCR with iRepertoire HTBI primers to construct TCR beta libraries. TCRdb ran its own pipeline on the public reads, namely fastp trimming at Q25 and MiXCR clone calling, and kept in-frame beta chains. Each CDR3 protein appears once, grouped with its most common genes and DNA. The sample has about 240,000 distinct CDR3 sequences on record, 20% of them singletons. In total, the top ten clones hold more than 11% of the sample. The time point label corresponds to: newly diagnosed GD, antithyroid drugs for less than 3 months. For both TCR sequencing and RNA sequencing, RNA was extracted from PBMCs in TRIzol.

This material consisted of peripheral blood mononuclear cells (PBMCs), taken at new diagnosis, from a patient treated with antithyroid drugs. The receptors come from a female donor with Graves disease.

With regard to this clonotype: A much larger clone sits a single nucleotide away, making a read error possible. The CDR3 here is CASMSSAGSDRETQYF. The DNA of the CDR3 is TGTGCCAGCATGTCTTCAGCGGGGTCCGACCGGGAGACCCAGTACTTC. The rearrangement joins TRBV28 to TRBJ2-5, with TRBD2 matching 7 bases. V lost 7 bases to trimming and J lost 5 bases; unmatched junction nucleotides: 16. Looked up from germline, CDR1 is MDHEN and CDR2 is SYDVKM. The CDR3 extends over 16 amino acids.

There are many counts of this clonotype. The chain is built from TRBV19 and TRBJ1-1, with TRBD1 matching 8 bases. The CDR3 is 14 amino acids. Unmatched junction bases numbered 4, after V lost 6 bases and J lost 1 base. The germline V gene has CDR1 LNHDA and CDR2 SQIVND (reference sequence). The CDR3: CASRHRGANTEAFF. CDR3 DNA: TGTGCCAGTAGGCACAGGGGGGCGAACACTGAAGCTTTCTTT.